The rows below give T cell receptor beta chains drawn from one sample of a study of neurological immune-mediated disorders. TCRdb itself ran the 5' RACE reads through MiXCR, one entry per CDR3 protein. This table has roughly 30,000 distinct CDR3 sequences, roughly 12% appearing once. The material sequenced was PBMCs. The receptors come from a woman aged 55-69 years in good health. The CDR3 runs from the conserved cysteine through the conserved F or W. Each record gives: J gene, V gene, CDR3 length, CDR3 protein.

TRBJ2-7 | TRBV6-1 | 15 | CASSELGQGSSVQYF
TRBJ2-2 | TRBV24-1 | 17 | CATSDSRTGANTGELFF
TRBJ1-3 | TRBV7-9 | 16 | CASSLGSTGRGNTIYF
TRBJ1-3 | TRBV3-1 | 14 | CASSQGSSGNTIYF
TRBJ2-3 | TRBV29-1 | 14 | CSVEFAGYTDTQYF
TRBJ2-1 | TRBV5-1 | 15 | CASRPGSLADNEQFF
TRBJ2-1 | TRBV15 | 15 | CATSRGRGGRDEQFF
TRBJ1-1 | TRBV5-1 | 14 | CASSLSAGWTEAFF
TRBJ2-5 | TRBV5-6 | 16 | CASSFRGDPNQKTQYF
TRBJ1-1 | TRBV6-5 | 13 | CAIKGGVMGEAFF
TRBJ1-2 | TRBV28 | 13 | CASRRTQNYGYTF
TRBJ1-2 | TRBV12-3/TRBV12-4 | 13 | CASSLGTGTGYTF
TRBJ2-3 | TRBV13 | 18 | CASSHPGIGGGQEDTQYF
TRBJ1-1 | TRBV7-6 | 15 | CASSLGAGEGTEAFF
TRBJ2-7 | TRBV4-3 | 14 | CASSQGGELYEQYF
TRBJ2-7 | TRBV7-9 | 14 | CASSLGSGTGGLYF
TRBJ1-2 | TRBV12-3/TRBV12-4 | 13 | CASGFYRDDGYTF
TRBJ1-6 | TRBV20-1 | 14 | CSARGGTVNSPLHF
TRBJ2-5 | TRBV7-2 | 17 | CASSLIRGQVPQETQYF
TRBJ1-5 | TRBV2 | 17 | CASEGREFPYSNQPQHF
TRBJ2-7 | TRBV20-1 | 15 | CSAEWDRDGPYEQYF
TRBJ2-5 | TRBV5-1 | 15 | CASSLVAGAQETQYF
TRBJ2-3 | TRBV9 | 18 | CASSVVSGVPWGSDTQYF
TRBJ1-5 | TRBV20-1 | 13 | CSASSGGNQPQHF
TRBJ1-2 | TRBV6-5 | 15 | CASSLGHPNLYGYTF
TRBJ2-7 | TRBV6-5 | 14 | CASSRGILSYEQYF
TRBJ2-3 | TRBV7-9 | 16 | CASSLVRGAVTDTQYF
TRBJ2-5 | TRBV7-6 | 13 | CASSQGLVETQYF
TRBJ2-4 | TRBV2 | 13 | CASSALAKNIQYF
TRBJ2-5 | TRBV5-6 | 14 | CASSSQGTQETQYF
TRBJ2-7 | TRBV7-2 | 12 | CASSSSPYEQYF
TRBJ1-5 | TRBV20-1 | 13 | CSAKGQVNQPQHF
TRBJ1-2 | TRBV12-3/TRBV12-4 | 13 | CASSRGENYGYTF
TRBJ1-1 | TRBV28 | 12 | CASSLRHTEAFF
TRBJ1-2 | TRBV7-9 | 15 | CASSPPARGFYGYTF
TRBJ1-6 | TRBV5-1 | 14 | CASSDGRPYSPLHF
TRBJ2-1 | TRBV5-1 | 15 | CASSRRGQGEIEQFF
TRBJ2-3 | TRBV7-2 | 14 | CASSSRQGSDTQYF
TRBJ2-5 | TRBV20-1 | 13 | CSARPPAYETQYF
TRBJ2-1 | TRBV29-1 | 14 | CSVLEGRGTNEQFF
TRBJ2-3 | TRBV14 | 19 | CASSQEIAGLYASTDTQYF
TRBJ1-1 | TRBV29-1 | 13 | CSVTRRLNTEAFF
TRBJ1-5 | TRBV9 | 16 | CASSALTGSRDQPQHF
TRBJ2-1 | TRBV4-2 | 16 | CASSPGTGPSYNEQLF
TRBJ2-2 | TRBV6-5 | 13 | CASTYWNTGELFF
TRBJ2-5 | TRBV5-1 | 14 | CASPLAGLQETQYF
TRBJ2-1 | TRBV5-1 | 15 | CASSLEGLAGNEQFF
TRBJ1-5 | TRBV6-2/TRBV6-3 | 15 | CASRASGQSNQPQHF
TRBJ1-2 | TRBV7-9 | 17 | CASSPRGQGALIYGYTF
TRBJ2-1 | TRBV6-2/TRBV6-3 | 14 | CASSNTGTTNEQFF
TRBJ2-3 | TRBV20-1 | 16 | CSARDPQRGGTDTQYF
TRBJ2-5 | TRBV20-1 | 13 | CSARGGPQETQYF
TRBJ2-3 | TRBV12-3/TRBV12-4 | 16 | CASSPPAGGPADTQYF